The clone carrying this T cell receptor beta chain was recorded a few times. Its antigen is undetermined. These data come from a study of regulatory T cells in long-lasting Graves disease. General study results and limits: Accuracy might have suffered from few samples. Lower TCR diversity characterized persistent Graves' patients relative to newly diagnosed patients. Persistent patients shared more public clonotypes (approximately 2,900) than new patients (about 1,000).

Construction of the TCR beta libraries employed iRepertoire HTBI primers in conjunction with Arm-PCR of CDR3 regions. TCRdb itself ran the multiplex PCR reads through MiXCR, one entry per CDR3 protein. The sample shows approximately 300,000 distinct CDR3 sequences, 15% to 20% of them seen only once. Noted time point: newly diagnosed GD, antithyroid drugs for less than 3 months. The TCR library was made from RNA extracted from PBMCs. Xi'an, China, was home to the endocrinology department that provided patients. Germline CDR1 reads MGHRA; CDR2 reads YSYEKL. There are 14 residues in the CDR3. The trim removed 4 bases at V and 5 bases at J, leaving 6 bases unmatched.

The clonotype originates from a female donor with Graves disease. Sequencing used peripheral blood mononuclear cells (PBMCs), obtained at new diagnosis, from a patient treated with antithyroid drugs. The J gene is TRBJ1-2, the V gene TRBV4-1, with 8 bases fitting TRBD1. The CDR3 coding sequence is TGCGCCAGCAGCCCGCAGGGGGCACAGTATGGCTACACCTTC. Protein product: CASSPQGAQYGYTF.